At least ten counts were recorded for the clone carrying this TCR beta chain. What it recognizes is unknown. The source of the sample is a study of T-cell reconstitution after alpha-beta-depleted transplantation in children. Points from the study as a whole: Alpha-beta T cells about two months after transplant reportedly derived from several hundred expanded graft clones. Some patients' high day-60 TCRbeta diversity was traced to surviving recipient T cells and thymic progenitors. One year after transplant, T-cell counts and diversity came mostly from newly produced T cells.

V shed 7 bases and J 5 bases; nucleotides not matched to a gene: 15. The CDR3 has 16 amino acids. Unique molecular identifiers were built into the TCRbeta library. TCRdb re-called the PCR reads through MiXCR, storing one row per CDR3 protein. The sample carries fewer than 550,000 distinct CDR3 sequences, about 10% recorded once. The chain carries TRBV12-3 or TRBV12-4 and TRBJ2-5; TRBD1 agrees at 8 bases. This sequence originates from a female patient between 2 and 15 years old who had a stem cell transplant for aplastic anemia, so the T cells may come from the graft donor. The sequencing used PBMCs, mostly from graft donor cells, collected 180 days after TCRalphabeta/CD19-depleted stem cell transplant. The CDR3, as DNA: TGTGCCAGCACCAACGTGGGCAGGGGGCGCGGGGAGACCCAGTACTTC. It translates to CASTNVGRGRGETQYF.